This TCR beta chain was documented in a study of OX40 agonist ivuxolimab in advanced cancers. Study summary: Earlier treatment with anti-PD-1, anti-PD-L1 or anti-CTLA-4 was permitted, and less than 50% had received some.

Overall study findings and caveats: Expanded peripheral T-cell antigen specificity went undetermined. Dosing at 0.1 to 3.0 mg/kg was accompanied by clonal expansion of CD4+ and CD8+ blood T cells by week 6.

Regarding this clone: Its antigen is not identified.

The protocol was immunoSEQ multiplex PCR, while the TCRdb copy is restricted to in-frame clones and leaves out a portion. The sample contains some 57,000 clones, roughly 90% of which appear only once. The germline V gene encodes CDR1 SGHRS and CDR2 YFSETQ. Unmatched junction bases numbered 6, after V lost 0 bases and J lost 3 bases. The CDR3 contains 17 residues. The V call is TRBV5-1, the J call TRBJ2-1, with TRBD2 matching over 10 bases. The sample here was CD4+ or CD8+ T cells sorted from blood, taken in a trial of the OX40 agonist ivuxolimab. The clonotype comes from an adult with an advanced solid tumor such as melanoma, head and neck, liver or kidney cancer. As DNA, the CDR3 is TGCGCCAGCAGCTTGGCCGTCGGGACTAGCGACTACAATGAGCAGTTCTTC. Its translation: CASSLAVGTSDYNEQFF.